Listed here is a single T cell receptor (beta chain). Its antigen is not known. The data originate from a study of T cell responses to AZD1222 COVID-19 vaccine. Regarding the study as a whole: Spike was spanned by vaccine-associated CD4 TCRs, which were dominant at 160-218 and 743-854.

CDR1 and CDR2 (germline): MNHEY, SVGAGI. This CDR3 is 11 amino acids long. Deletions cut 8 bases from V and 8 bases from J, with 12 bases between. The table came from immunoSEQ multiplex PCR; TCRdb's copy has only in-frame clones and leaves some out. In the table there are roughly 97,000 clones, around 86% of which are singletons. The chain has TRBV6-5 and TRBJ1-1, with D tentatively TRBD1 (5 bases). The clonotype originates from an adult who received the MenACWY meningococcal vaccine as a control. Source: peripheral blood, taken 28 days after the second dose of the MenACWY control vaccine. DNA for the CDR3: TGTGCCAGCTGGGGCACCGTGGAAGCTTTCTTT. Protein: CASWGTVEAFF.